This TCR beta chain was captured by sequencing in a study of blood T cell repertoires in COVID-19 (dated by TCRdb to 2020 to 2022). In the study overall: Collaborator samples came from the United States, Italy and Spain and covered acute and convalescent phases of COVID-19. The prospective study material was composed of cDNA or gDNA derived from T cells, B-cell-depleted T cells, or PBMCs. Subjects who had been exposed to COVID-19, were actively infected with it, or had recovered from it provided the deeply sampled blood TCRbeta repertoires that made up the dataset. The repertoires were released in a freely available public database meant as a resource for research on the immune response to SARS-CoV-2. The samples were drawn from two sources: the first 160 participants of the ongoing ImmuneRACE study, and 1,000 to 1,500 subjects contributed by 6 global collaborators. Nearly every sample came with metadata listing a de-identified subject ID, COVID-19 status, age in years and sex. HLA class I and class II types, where available, came from metadata supplied by the sample provider rather than from assay-based typing. Broad study findings and their caveats: Clinical and demographic metadata were provided uncurated, with the amount varying by source and participant.

Collaborating institutions collected whole blood in K2EDTA tubes following their own protocols. For TCRbeta analysis, collaborator samples were shipped as frozen whole blood, as isolated PBMCs, or as DNA extracted from either sample type. The germline V and J ends show losses of 5 bases and 0 bases respectively, and no gene match explains 3 bases of the junction. The CDR3 goes from the cysteine to the phenylalanine over 15 residues. Only the CDR3 region is kept as DNA, spanning 45 bases read in frame from base 1. CDR1 and CDR2 are drawn from the germline V gene: MNHEY, SVGEGT. TCRbeta CDR3 regions were amplified from genomic DNA using the immunoSEQ Assay, a bias-controlled multiplex PCR. The study's processing was this. Nucleated cell counts per sample were estimated from amplification of reference gene primers within the assay. To quantify the absolute abundance of each unique TCRbeta CDR3 rearrangement, sequence reads were collapsed and filtered. For each sample, productive Simpson clonality was calculated as the square root of Simpson's diversity index over productive rearrangements. This immuneACCESS table, as held by TCRdb, lists in-frame sequences with V and J called but not all clones. Of the missing ones, under half trace to an unresolved V gene in checked studies; the others have no known cause. Clone size and V and J calls were adopted from that table, with D and trimming inferred from the DNA. The table for this sample lists about 50,000 clones; less than 80% of them were counted only once. About 25% of the sample lies in the top ten.

This clone was detected only once. Which antigen it targets is not known. Per-base quality was not reported, and no clone a single base away is much larger than it. The chain is made from TRBV6-2 or TRBV6-3 and TRBJ2-7, with TRBD2 identical over 11 junction bases. Source material: peripheral blood. The clonotype was recovered from a man between 70 and 80 years old with acute or convalescent COVID-19. The CDR3 loop reads CASSITSGSSYEQYF. Here is the DNA: TGTGCCAGCAGTATAACTAGCGGGAGCTCCTACGAGCAGTACTTC.